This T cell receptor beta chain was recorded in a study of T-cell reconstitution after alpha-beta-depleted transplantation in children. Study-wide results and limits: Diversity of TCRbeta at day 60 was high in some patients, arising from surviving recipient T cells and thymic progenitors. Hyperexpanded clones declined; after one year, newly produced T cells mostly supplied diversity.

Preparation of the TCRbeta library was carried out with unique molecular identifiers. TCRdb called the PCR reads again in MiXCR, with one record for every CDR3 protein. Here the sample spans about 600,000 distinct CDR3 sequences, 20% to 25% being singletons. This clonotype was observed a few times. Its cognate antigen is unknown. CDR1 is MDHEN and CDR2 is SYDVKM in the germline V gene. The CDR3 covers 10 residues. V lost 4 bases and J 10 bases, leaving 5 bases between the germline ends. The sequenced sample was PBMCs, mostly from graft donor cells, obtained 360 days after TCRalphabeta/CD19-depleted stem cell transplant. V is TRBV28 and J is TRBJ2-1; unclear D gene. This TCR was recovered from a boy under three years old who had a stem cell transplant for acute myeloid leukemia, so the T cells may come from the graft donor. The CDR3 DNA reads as TGTGCCAGCAGTTACCAGGAGCAGTTCTTC. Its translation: CASSYQEQFF.